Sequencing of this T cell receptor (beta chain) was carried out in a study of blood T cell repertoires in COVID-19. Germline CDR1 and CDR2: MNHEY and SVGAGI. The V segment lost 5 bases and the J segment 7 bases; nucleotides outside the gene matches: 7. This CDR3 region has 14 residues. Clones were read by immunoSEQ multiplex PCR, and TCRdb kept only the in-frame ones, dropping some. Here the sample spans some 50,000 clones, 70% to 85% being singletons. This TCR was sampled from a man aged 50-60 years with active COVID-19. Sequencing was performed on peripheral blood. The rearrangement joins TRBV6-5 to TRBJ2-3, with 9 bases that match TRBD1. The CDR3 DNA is TGTGCCAGCAGTCTCAGACAGGGGGGGTATACGCAGTATTTT. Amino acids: CASSLRQGGYTQYF.